The T cell receptor beta chain under discussion was sequenced for a study of tumor-infiltrating lymphocytes in primary liver carcinoma. Losses at the gene ends were 5 bases for V and 9 bases for J; bases not matched to a gene: 4. CDR3 length: 12 residues. Production of TCR beta cDNA used around 0.45 ug total RNA together with a constant-region primer. ARM-PCR, slightly modified, supplied the TCR beta libraries through three nested multiplex PCR rounds. Amplification in the first two PCR rounds was performed using TRBV1-TRBV30 forward primers and a C-beta reverse primer for 10 cycles each. TCRdb re-called the multiplex PCR reads through MiXCR, storing one row per CDR3 protein. Of fewer than 150,000 distinct CDR3 sequences listed, around two thirds were seen once; the top ten hold approximately 9.7%. This clonotype occurred many times. Each 20-30 mg portion of unsorted bulk tissue served as the source for co-extraction of RNA and DNA.

The source is a woman aged 60-70 years with primary liver carcinoma and hepatitis B virus infection. The gene calls are TRBV12-3 or TRBV12-4 and TRBJ1-5, with TRBD1 identical over 7 bases. The sequencing input was liver tumor tissue from sampling region 1. Specified subset: tumor region T1, superior pole. DNA of the CDR3: TGTGCCAGCAGTACAGGGGTTCCGCCCCAGCATTTT. Residues: CASSTGVPPQHF.